This T cell receptor beta chain is drawn from a study of blood T cells in healthy people across ages. Study-wide results and caveats: The study regarded diversity estimates from one million T cells as underestimates.

For the second PCR, which ran for roughly 6 to 12 cycles, a sample-barcoded 5' primer and a J-beta primer mix were used. TCRdb reprocessed the 5' RACE reads with MiXCR, giving one entry per CDR3 protein. The sample includes 800,000 to 950,000 distinct CDR3 sequences, under 35% of them seen just once. About this clonotype itself: Antigen unknown.

The data also belong to a second study, concerning T cells of mothers and their children. That work adds: Three healthy Caucasian mothers and their six children were the donors.

The sequence came from a woman in her forties in good health. Source material: blood.

The CDR3 here is CASRGSGQPQHF. The CDR3 region has the DNA TGTGCCAGCCGAGGGTCAGGTCAGCCCCAGCATTTT. The chain combines TRBV12-3 or TRBV12-4 with TRBJ1-5; D remains ambiguous. Trimming cost V 8 bases and J 6 bases, with 11 bases left between them. The CDR3 contains 12 residues.